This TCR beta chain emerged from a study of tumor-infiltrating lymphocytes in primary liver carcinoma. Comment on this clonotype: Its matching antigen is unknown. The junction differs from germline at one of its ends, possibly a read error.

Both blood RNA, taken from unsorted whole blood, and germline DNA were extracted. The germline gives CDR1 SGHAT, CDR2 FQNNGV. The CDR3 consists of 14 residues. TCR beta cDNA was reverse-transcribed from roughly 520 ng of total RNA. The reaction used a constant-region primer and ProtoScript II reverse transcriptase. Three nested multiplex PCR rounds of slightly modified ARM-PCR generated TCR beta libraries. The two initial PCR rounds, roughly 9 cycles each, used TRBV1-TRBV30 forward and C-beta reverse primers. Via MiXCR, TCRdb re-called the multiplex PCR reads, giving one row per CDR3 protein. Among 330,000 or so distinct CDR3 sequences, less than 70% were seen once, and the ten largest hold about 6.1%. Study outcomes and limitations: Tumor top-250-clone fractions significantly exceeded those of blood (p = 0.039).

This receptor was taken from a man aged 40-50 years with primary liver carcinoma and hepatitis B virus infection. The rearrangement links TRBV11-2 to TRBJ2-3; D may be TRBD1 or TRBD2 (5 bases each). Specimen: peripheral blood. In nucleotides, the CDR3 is TGTCCCAGCGCCCATACAGGACTCACAGATACGCAGTATTTT. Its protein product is CPSAHTGLTDTQYF.